This TCR beta chain was identified during a study of cytomegalovirus exposure and HLA in healthy donors. About this clone itself: Its antigen is unidentified.

PCR used 60 Vbeta primers and 13 Jbeta primers. Here immunoSEQ multiplex PCR was the method, and the copy in TCRdb shows in-frame clones only, minus some. The table lists about 190,000 clones, roughly 77% of them singletons, with approximately 4.8% in the top ten. General study points: Presence/absence analyses took donor sequencing depth as roughly uniform.

This CDR3 is 15 amino acids long. In germline, CDR1 is MNHEY, CDR2 SVGAGI. Trimming took 2 bases from V and 7 from J; bases not matched to a gene: 11. This chain uses TRBV6-5 with TRBJ2-7; 7 bases fit TRBD1. The sequencing sample was made of PBMCs. The source of this sequence is a man younger than 40 in good health and CMV-seropositive. As DNA, the CDR3 is TGTGCCAGCAGTTACACCCGGACAGGTTTAGGAGAGCAGTACTTC. Its translation: CASSYTRTGLGEQYF.